The 8 T cell receptor beta chains given below trace back to one sample, sequenced in a study of control samples from healthy donors and cancer patients. Some clones are missing from TCRdb's copy, which holds only in-frame ones; the method was immunoSEQ multiplex PCR. The top ten hold around 13% of the sample, which has approximately 140,000 clones, 85% to 95% seen once. Sequencing input: blood. The receptors were gathered from a man aged 40-50 years in good health.

The chain is built from TRBV24-1 and TRBJ2-2; D is ambiguous. Germline CDR1 and CDR2: KGHDR and SFDVKD. The CDR3 sequence is 13 residues long. The ends were cut back, 6 bases at V and 4 bases at J, with 8 bases in the middle. The CDR3 DNA reads as TGTGCCACCAGTCGCAGAGCCACCGGGGAGCTGTTTTTT. Translated, it gives CATSRRATGELFF.

This rearrangement joins TRBV7-9 to TRBJ2-3; the D is unclear. Trimming removed 5 bases at V and 0 bases at J, with 3 bases between. Per germline, CDR1 SEHNR and CDR2 FQNEAQ (reference sequence). The CDR3 totals 12 residues. CDR3 in DNA: TGTGCCAGCAGCCTCAGCACAGATACGCAGTATTTT. This translates into CASSLSTDTQYF.

The rearrangement links TRBV29-1 to TRBJ2-7, with D maybe TRBD1 (6 bases). The V end lost 5 bases, the J end lost 2 bases, and 13 bases lay between the germline ends. The CDR3 sequence is 13 residues long. Germline V gives CDR1 SQVTM, CDR2 ANQGSEA. Here the CDR3 reads CSVTDRYPYEQYF. In DNA form, the CDR3 reads TGCAGCGTTACTGACAGGTATCCCTACGAGCAGTACTTC.

V is TRBV5-5 and J is TRBJ1-4, with D unresolved. Germline loops: CDR1 SGHKS, CDR2 YYEKEE (reference sequence). This CDR3 is built from 15 residues. V shed 2 bases and J shed 0 bases, with 8 bases lying between them. CDR3 loop: CASSFYRATNEKLFF. As DNA, the CDR3 is TGTGCCAGCAGCTTCTATCGTGCAACTAATGAAAAACTGTTTTTT.

This chain joins TRBV5-4 and TRBJ2-7; possibly TRBD2 for D (6 bases). CDR3 length: 15 amino acids. Germline V gene lookup returns CDR1 SGHNT and CDR2 YYREEE (reference sequence). Trimming took 4 bases from V and 6 from J, leaving 20 bases between them. The CDR3 loop is CASSTTGTGDGEQYF. The CDR3 DNA reads TGTGCCAGCAGCACAACCGGGACGGGGGACGGCGAGCAGTACTTC.

This clone was observed a single time. The V gene is TRBV9, the J gene TRBJ1-2; D gene uncertain. V lost 0 bases, J lost 2 bases, and 11 bases lay in between. Per the germline V gene, CDR1 is SGDLS and CDR2 is YYNGEE. This CDR3 comprises 15 residues. CDR3 nucleotide sequence: TGTGCCAGCAGCGTAGATGGGGAGGGAAACTATGGCTACACCTTC. This translates into CASSVDGEGNYGYTF.

The chain employs TRBV12-5 and TRBJ2-7; no definite D call. The CDR3 loop spans 11 amino acids. In germline, CDR1 is LGHNT, CDR2 FRNRAP. The ends were cut back, 1 base at V and 3 bases at J, with 1 base in the middle. The DNA for the CDR3 is TGTGCTAGTGGTTTGGGCTACGAGCAGTACTTC. This translates into CASGLGYEQYF.

This rearrangement joins TRBV4-1 to TRBJ2-7; no definite D call. The germline V gene encodes CDR1 MGHRA and CDR2 YSYEKL. The CDR3 totals 14 residues. V lost 1 base to trimming and J lost 3 bases, with 10 bases between them. The CDR3 bases are TGCGCCAGCAGCCAAGCCTTAACTATCTACGAGCAGTACTTC. Its protein product is CASSQALTIYEQYF.